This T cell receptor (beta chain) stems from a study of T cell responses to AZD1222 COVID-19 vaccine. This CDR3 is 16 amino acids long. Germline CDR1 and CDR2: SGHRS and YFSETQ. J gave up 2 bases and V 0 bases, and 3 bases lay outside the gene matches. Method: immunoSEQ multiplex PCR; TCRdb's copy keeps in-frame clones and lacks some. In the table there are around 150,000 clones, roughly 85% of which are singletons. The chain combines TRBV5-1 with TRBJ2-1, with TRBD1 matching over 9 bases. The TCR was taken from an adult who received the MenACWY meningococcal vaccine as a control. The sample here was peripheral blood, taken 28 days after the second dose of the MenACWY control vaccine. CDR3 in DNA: TGCGCCAGCAGCTTGGAGGGGACAGGGCCCTACAATGAGCAGTTCTTC. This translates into CASSLEGTGPYNEQFF.